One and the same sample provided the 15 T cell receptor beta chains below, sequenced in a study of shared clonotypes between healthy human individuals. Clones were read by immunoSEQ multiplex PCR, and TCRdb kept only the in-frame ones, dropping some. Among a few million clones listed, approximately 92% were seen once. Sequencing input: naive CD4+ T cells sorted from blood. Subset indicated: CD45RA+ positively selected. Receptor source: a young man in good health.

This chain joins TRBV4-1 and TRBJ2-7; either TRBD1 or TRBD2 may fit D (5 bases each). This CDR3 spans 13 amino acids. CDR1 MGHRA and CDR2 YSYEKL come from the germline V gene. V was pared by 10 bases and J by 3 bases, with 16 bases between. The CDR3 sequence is CATKGSGRYEQYF. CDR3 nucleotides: TGCGCCACCAAGGGGAGCGGCCGCTACGAGCAGTACTTC.

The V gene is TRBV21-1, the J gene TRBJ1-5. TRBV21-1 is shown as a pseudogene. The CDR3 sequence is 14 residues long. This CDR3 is CASSSLGDDQPQHF. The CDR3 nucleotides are TGTGCCAGCAGCTCGCTGGGGGACGATCAGCCCCAGCATTTT.

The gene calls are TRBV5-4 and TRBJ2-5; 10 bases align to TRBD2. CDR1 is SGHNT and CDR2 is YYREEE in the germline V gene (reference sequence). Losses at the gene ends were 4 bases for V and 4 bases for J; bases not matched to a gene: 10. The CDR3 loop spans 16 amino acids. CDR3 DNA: TGTGCCAGCAGCAATAGCGGGAGGTCCTCCGGAGAGACCCAGTACTTC. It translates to CASSNSGRSSGETQYF.

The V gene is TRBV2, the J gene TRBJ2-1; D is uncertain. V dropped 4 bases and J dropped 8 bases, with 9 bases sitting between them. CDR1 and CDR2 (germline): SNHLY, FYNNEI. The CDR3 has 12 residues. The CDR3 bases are TGTGCCAGCAGTGTGGGTAGGGATGAGCAGTTCTTC. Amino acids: CASSVGRDEQFF.

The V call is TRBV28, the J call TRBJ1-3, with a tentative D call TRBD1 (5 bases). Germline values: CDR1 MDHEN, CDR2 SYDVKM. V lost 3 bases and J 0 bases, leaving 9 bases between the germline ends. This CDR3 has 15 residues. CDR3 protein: CASSFRGSSGNTIYF. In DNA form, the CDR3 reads TGTGCCAGCAGTTTCCGGGGGTCCTCTGGAAACACCATATATTTT.

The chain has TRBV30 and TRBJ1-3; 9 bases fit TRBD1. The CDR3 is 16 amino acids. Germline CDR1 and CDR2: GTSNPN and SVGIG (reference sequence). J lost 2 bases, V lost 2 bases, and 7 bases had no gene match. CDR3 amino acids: CAWSSGQGITGNTIYF. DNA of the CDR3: TGTGCCTGGAGTTCTGGACAGGGGATCACTGGAAACACCATATATTTT.

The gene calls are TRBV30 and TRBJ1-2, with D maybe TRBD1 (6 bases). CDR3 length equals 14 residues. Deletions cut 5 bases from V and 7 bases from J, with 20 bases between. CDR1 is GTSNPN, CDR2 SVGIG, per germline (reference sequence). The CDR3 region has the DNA TGTGCCTGGCGCCCTTCGGGGGGCAGGGGTGGCTACACCTTC. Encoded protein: CAWRPSGGRGGYTF.

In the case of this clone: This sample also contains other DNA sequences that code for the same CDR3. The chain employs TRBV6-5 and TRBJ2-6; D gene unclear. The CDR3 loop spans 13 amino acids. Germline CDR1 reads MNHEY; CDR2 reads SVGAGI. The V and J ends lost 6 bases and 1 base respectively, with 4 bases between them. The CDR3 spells CASRGSGANVLTF. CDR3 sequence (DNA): TGTGCCAGCAGAGGATCTGGGGCCAACGTCCTGACTTTC.

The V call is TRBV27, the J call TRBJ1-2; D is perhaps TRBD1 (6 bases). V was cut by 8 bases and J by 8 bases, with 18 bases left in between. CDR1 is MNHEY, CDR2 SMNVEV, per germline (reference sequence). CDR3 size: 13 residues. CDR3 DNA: TGTGCCAGCGGCGAGCAGGGGCTTTCCGGCTACACCTTC. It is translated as CASGEQGLSGYTF.

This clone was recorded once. CDR3 protein: CASAQQGDNSPLHF. As DNA, the CDR3 is TGTGCCAGCGCCCAACAGGGGGATAATTCACCCCTCCACTTT. This chain links TRBV19 with TRBJ1-6; 8 nucleotides align to TRBD1. J lost 5 bases, V lost 9 bases, and 6 bases had no gene match. CDR1 and CDR2 from the germline V gene are LNHDA and SQIVND (reference sequence). The CDR3 totals 14 residues.

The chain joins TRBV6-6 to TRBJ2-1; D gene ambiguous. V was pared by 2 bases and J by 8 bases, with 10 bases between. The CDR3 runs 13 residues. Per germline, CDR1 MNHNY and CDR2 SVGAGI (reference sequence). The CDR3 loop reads CASSYPPSHEQFF. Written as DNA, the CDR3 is TGTGCCAGCAGTTACCCCCCAAGCCATGAGCAGTTCTTC.

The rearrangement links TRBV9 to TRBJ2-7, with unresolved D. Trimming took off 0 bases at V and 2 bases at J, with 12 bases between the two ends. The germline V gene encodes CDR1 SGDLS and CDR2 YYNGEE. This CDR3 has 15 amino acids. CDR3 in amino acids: CASSVEVDQTYEQYF. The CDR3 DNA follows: TGTGCCAGCAGCGTAGAAGTGGACCAGACCTACGAGCAGTACTTC.

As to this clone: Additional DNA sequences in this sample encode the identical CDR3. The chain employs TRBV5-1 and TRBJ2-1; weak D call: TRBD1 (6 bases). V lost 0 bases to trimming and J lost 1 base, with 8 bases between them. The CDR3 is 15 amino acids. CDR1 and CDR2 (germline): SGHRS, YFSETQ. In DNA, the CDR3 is TGCGCCAGCAGCTTGGAAGGGGGATCCTACAATGAGCAGTTCTTC. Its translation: CASSLEGGSYNEQFF.

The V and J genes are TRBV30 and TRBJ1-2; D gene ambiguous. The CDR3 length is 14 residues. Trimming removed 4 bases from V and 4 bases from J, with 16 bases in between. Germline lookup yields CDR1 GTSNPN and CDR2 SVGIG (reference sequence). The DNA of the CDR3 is TGTGCCTGGAACCACATGGGAGCTGGCTATGGCTACACCTTC. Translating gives CAWNHMGAGYGYTF.

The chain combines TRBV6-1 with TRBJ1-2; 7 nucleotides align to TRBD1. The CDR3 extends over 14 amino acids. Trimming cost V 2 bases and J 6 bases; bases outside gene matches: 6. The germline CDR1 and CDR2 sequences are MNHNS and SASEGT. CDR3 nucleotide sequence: TGTGCCAGCAGTGAACGAAGGGGGCATCATGGCTACACCTTC. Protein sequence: CASSERRGHHGYTF.